The source of this TCR beta chain is a study of cytomegalovirus exposure and HLA in healthy donors. Concerning this clone: Its matching antigen is unknown.

13 Jbeta primers and 60 Vbeta primers were used for the PCR. Repertoires were generated with immunoSEQ multiplex PCR, while TCRdb's copy carries only in-frame clones and drops some. Among 200,000 to 250,000 clones listed, approximately 84% were seen once. The CDR3 spans 22 residues. The germline gives CDR1 SGHDN, CDR2 FVKESK. The V end was cut by 3 bases, the J end by 2 bases, with 29 bases between. General observations from the study: With later analysis, a missense DCLRE1C variant became linked to TCR beta V- and J-gene trimming.

Sequencing input: PBMCs. The receptor was derived from a woman in her thirties or forties in good health and CMV-seronegative. The chain is built from TRBV14 and TRBJ2-6, with D possibly matching TRBD1 (6 bases). DNA of the CDR3: TGTGCCAGCAGCCAGCTAACAGGGCCCTCTCCCTTTACCCATCCTGGGGCCAACGTCCTGACTTTC. Residues: CASSQLTGPSPFTHPGANVLTF.